What follows are 8 T cell receptor beta chains derived from one specimen sequenced in a study of tumor-infiltrating lymphocytes in primary liver carcinoma (dated by TCRdb to about 2017). Sequenced on an Illumina HiSeq 2500. Using a constant-region primer and ProtoScript II reverse transcriptase, TCRbeta-specific cDNA was reverse-transcribed from 500 ng total RNA. Three nested multiplex PCR rounds, following a slightly modified ARM-PCR procedure, were used to build the TCRbeta libraries. Each of the first two PCR rounds ran for nine to eleven cycles and used multiplex TRBV1-TRBV30 forward primers together with a Cbeta reverse primer. The raw public reads went through TCRdb reprocessing: fastp at Q25, MiXCR clone calling, in-frame beta chains kept. Rows are unified per CDR3 protein, each entry keeping the most common DNA and genes. This sample lists 310,000 or so distinct CDR3 sequences; 58% were detected once. The ten most abundant clones make up over 15% of the sample.

Blood RNA was extracted from unsorted whole blood with TRIzol reagent; germline DNA came from the DNeasy Blood & Tissue kit. Material: peripheral blood. Receptors originate from a woman in her twenties or thirties with primary liver carcinoma and hepatitis B virus infection.

Concerning this clonotype: The junction differs from germline at one of its ends, possibly a read error. V is TRBV28 and J is TRBJ2-1, with D possibly matching TRBD1 (5 bases). This CDR3 comprises 12 residues. Germline-derived CDR1 and CDR2 are MDHEN and SYDVKM. In DNA, the CDR3 is TGTGTCAGCCTCAAAAGGGGTAATGAGCAGTTCTTC. This translates into CVSLKRGNEQFF.

For this clonotype: The junction shows a germline mismatch at one end, possibly a read error. V and J are TRBV6-2 or TRBV6-3 and TRBJ1-3; D is undetermined. Germline loops: CDR1 MNHEY, CDR2 SVGEGT. This CDR3 is 14 amino acids long. In DNA form, the CDR3 reads TGCGCCAGCAGTTATCAAAGATCTGGAAACACCATGTATTTT. Its protein is CASSYQRSGNTMYF.

This clonotype was picked up a small number of times. The chain is built from TRBV4-1 and TRBJ1-1, with 7 bases identical to TRBD1. The junction had 2 bases not matched to a gene; V was cut back by 3 bases and J by 4 bases. Looked up from germline, CDR1 is MGHRA and CDR2 is YSYEKL. The CDR3 totals 13 residues. CDR3 loop: CASSHPGGTEAFF. The CDR3 bases are TGCGCCAGCAGCCATCCAGGGGGCACTGAAGCTTTCTTT.

This rearrangement joins TRBV25-1 to TRBJ1-3, with D unclear. The V and J ends lost 0 bases and 9 bases respectively, with 9 bases between them. Per germline, CDR1 MGHDK and CDR2 SYGVNS. The length of the CDR3 is 13 residues. CDR3: CASSEYVGSTIYF. DNA of the CDR3: TGTGCCAGCAGTGAATATGTAGGGAGCACCATATATTTT.

The chain uses TRBV14 and TRBJ2-3, with D possibly matching TRBD2 (6 bases). The germline V and J ends were trimmed by 3 bases and 7 bases, with 17 bases remaining between them. Germline V gives CDR1 SGHDN, CDR2 FVKESK. CDR3 size: 15 residues. In DNA, the CDR3 is TGTGCCAGCAGCCATTATTTAACCGGGGGATATACGCAGTATTTT. This gives the protein CASSHYLTGGYTQYF.

This clonotype was found once. The chain has TRBV24-1 and TRBJ2-1; TRBD1 is a possible D gene (5 bases). Per germline, CDR1 KGHDR and CDR2 SFDVKD. V was clipped by 8 bases and J by 6 bases, with 10 bases between them. This CDR3 spans 12 amino acids. In nucleotides, the CDR3 is TGTGCCACCATTGACGACAGCAATGAGCAGTTCTTC. The encoded protein is CATIDDSNEQFF.

About this clonotype itself: Germline and junction disagree at one end, which may indicate a read error. This rearrangement joins TRBV11-2 to TRBJ2-5, with a possible D match to TRBD1 (6 bases). The CDR3 runs to 14 residues. The germline V gene has CDR1 SGHAT and CDR2 FQNNGV. The CDR3 here is CASSLDPRQETQHF. The CDR3 DNA reads as TGTGCTAGCAGCTTAGATCCCCGACAGGAGACCCAGCACTTC.

The chain combines TRBV12-3 or TRBV12-4 with TRBJ1-5; no firm D call. CDR3 length equals 16 residues. The V end was cut by 8 bases, the J end by 0 bases, with 17 bases between. In DNA form, the CDR3 reads TGTGCCAGCGCTCCCAGTGGGGTTTATAGCAATCAGCCCCAGCATTTT. Translation: CASAPSGVYSNQPQHF.